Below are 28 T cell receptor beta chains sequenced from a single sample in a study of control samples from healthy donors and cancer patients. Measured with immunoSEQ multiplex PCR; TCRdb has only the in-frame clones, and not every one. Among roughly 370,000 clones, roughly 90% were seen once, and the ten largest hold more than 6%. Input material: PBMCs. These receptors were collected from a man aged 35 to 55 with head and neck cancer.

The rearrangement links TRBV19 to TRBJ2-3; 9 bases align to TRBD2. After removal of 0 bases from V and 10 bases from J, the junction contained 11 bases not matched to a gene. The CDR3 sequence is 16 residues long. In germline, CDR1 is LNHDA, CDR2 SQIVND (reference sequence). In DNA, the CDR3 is TGTGCCAGTAGTATAGAGGCTAGCGGGGCCCAGGGGGCGCAGTATTTT. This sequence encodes CASSIEASGAQGAQYF.

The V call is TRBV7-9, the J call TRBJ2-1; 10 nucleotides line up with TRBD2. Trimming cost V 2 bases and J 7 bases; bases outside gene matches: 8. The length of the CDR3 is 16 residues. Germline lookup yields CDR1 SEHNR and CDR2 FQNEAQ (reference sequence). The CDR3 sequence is CASSLRRQREGNEQFF. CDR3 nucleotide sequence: TGTGCCAGCAGCTTAAGGAGGCAGCGGGAGGGGAATGAGCAGTTCTTC.

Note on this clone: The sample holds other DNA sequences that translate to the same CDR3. The chain's CDR3 is CASSPGDGYTF. The CDR3 DNA is TGTGCCAGCTCACCGGGAGACGGCTACACCTTC. The chain uses TRBV18 and TRBJ1-2; D gene ambiguous. CDR1 is KGHSH, CDR2 LQKENI, per germline. The CDR3 covers 11 residues. The germline V and J ends were trimmed by 3 bases and 8 bases, with 7 bases remaining between them.

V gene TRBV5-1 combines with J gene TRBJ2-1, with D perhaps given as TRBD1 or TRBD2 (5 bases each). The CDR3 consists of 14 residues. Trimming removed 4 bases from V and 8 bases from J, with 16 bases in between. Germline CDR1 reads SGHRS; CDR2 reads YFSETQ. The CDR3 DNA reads TGCGCCAGCAGCACCGGGACCGGAGGAGATGAGCAGTTCTTC. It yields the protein CASSTGTGGDEQFF.

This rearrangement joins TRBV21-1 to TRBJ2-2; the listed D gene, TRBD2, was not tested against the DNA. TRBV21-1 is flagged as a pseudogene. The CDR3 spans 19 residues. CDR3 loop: CASSKGSSGGIAQTGELFF. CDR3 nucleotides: TGTGCCAGCAGCAAAGGGTCTAGCGGGGGGATTGCACAGACCGGGGAGCTGTTTTTT.

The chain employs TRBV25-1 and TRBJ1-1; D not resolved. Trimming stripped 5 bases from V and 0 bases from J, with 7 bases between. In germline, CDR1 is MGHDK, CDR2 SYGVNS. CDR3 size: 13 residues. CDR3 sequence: CASSSQLNTEAFF. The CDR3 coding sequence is TGTGCCAGCAGTTCACAGCTGAACACTGAAGCTTTCTTT.

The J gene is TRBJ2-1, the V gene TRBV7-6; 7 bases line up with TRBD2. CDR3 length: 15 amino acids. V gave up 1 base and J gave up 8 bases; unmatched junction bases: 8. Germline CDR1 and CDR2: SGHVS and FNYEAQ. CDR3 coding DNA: TGTGCCAGCAGCTTAGGGAGACTAGCTAGGCATGAGCAGTTCTTC. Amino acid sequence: CASSLGRLARHEQFF.

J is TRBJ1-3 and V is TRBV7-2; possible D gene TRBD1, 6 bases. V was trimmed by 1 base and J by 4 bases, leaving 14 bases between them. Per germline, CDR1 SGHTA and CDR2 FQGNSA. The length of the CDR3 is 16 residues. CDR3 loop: CASSLVWGAGGNTIYF. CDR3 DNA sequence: TGTGCCAGCAGCTTAGTGTGGGGGGCTGGAGGAAACACCATATATTTT.

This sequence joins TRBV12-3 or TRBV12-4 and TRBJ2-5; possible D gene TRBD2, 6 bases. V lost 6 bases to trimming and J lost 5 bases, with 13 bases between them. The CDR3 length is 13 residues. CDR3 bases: TGTGCCAGCAGCGGGGAGGTTCATGAGACCCAGTACTTC. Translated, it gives CASSGEVHETQYF.

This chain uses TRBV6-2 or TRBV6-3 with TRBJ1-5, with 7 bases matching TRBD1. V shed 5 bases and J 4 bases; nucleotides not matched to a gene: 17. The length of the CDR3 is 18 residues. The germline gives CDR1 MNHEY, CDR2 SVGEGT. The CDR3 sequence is CASSHGPYSGTDNQPQHF. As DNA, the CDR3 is TGTGCCAGCAGTCACGGCCCATACTCCGGGACAGATAATCAGCCCCAGCATTTT.

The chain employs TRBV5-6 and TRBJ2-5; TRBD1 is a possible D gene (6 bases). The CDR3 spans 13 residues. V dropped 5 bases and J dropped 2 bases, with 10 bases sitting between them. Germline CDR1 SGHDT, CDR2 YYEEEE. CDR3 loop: CASSRDKQETQYF. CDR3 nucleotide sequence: TGTGCCAGCAGTCGGGACAAGCAAGAGACCCAGTACTTC.

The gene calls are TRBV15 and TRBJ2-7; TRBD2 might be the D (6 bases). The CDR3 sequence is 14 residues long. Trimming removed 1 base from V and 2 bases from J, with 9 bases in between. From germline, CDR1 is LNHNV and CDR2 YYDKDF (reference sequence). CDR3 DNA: TGTGCCACCAGCAGAGGGGCGGGGACCTACGAGCAGTACTTC. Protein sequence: CATSRGAGTYEQYF. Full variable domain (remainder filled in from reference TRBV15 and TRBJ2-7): DAMVIQNPRYQVTQFGKPVTLSCSQTLNHNVMYWYQQKSSQAPKLLFHYYDKDFNNEADTPDNFQSRRPNTSFCFLDIRSPGLGDTAMYLCATSRGAGTYEQYFGPGTRLTVT.

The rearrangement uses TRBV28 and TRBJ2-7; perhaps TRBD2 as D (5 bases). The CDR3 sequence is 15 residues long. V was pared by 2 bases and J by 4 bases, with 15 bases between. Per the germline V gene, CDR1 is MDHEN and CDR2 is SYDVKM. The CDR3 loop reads CASSLSGRGSYEQYF. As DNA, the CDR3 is TGTGCCAGCAGTTTAAGTGGGAGAGGTTCTTACGAGCAGTACTTC.

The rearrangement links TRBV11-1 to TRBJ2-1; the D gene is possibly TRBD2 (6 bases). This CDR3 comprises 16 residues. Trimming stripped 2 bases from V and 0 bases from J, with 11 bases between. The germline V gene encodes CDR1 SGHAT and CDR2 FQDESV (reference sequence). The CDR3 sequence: CASSLRGVSSYNEQFF. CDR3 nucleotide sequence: TGTGCCAGCAGCTTACGCGGGGTGAGCTCCTACAATGAGCAGTTCTTC.

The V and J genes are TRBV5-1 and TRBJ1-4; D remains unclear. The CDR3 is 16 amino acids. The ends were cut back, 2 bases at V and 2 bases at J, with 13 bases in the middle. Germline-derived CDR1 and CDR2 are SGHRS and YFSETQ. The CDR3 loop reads CASSFHPDSTNEKLFF. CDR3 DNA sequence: TGCGCCAGCAGCTTTCACCCAGATTCTACTAATGAAAAACTGTTTTTT.

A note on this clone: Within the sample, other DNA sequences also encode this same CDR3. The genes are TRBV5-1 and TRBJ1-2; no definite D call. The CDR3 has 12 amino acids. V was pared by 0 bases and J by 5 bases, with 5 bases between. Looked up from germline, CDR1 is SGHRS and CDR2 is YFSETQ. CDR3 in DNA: TGCGCCAGCAGCTTGGAAGGGTATGGCTACACCTTC. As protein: CASSLEGYGYTF.

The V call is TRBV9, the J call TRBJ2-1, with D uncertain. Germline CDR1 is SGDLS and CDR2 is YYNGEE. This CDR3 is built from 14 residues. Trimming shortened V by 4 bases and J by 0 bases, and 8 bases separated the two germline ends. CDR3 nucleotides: TGTGCCAGCAGCCCCGTCCCCTCCTACAATGAGCAGTTCTTC. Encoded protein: CASSPVPSYNEQFF.

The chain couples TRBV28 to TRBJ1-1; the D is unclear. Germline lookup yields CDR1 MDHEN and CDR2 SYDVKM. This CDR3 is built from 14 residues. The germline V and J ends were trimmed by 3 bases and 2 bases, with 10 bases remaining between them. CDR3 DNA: TGTGCCAGCAGTTTGGAACGACGTAACACTGAAGCTTTCTTT. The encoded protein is CASSLERRNTEAFF.

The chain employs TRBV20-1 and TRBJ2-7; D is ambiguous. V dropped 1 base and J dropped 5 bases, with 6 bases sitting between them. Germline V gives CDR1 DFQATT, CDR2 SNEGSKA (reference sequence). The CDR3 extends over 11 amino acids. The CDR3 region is CSARVTDEQYF. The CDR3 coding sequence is TGCAGTGCTAGAGTAACGGACGAGCAGTACTTC.

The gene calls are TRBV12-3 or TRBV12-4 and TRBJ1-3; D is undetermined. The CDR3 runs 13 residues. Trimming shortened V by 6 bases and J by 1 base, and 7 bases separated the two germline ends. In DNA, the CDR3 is TGTGCCAGCAGCCAGTCTTCTGGAAACACCATATATTTT. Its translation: CASSQSSGNTIYF.

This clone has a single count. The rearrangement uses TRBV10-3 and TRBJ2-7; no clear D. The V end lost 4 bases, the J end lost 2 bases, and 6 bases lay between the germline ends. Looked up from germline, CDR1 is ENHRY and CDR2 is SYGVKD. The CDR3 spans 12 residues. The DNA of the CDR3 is TGTGCCATCAGTGCCGATGCCTACGAGCAGTACTTC. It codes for CAISADAYEQYF.

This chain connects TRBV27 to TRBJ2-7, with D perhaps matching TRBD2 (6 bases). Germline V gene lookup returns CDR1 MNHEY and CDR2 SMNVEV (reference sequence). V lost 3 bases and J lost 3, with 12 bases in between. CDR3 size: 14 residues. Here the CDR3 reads CASSFGRASYEQYF. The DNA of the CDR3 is TGTGCCAGCAGTTTCGGGAGAGCGAGCTACGAGCAGTACTTC.

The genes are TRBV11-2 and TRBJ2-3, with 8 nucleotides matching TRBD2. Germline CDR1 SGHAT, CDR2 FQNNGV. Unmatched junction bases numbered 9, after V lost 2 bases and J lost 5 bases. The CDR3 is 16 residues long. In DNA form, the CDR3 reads TGTGCCAGCAGCTTACGGGGGGGGCGTTCTGGAGATACGCAGTATTTT. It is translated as CASSLRGGRSGDTQYF.

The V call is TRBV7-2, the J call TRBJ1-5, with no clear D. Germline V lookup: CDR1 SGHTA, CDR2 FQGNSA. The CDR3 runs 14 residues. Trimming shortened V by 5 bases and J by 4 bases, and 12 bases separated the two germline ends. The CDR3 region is CASSQTSVNQPQHF. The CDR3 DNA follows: TGTGCCAGCAGCCAGACCTCAGTTAATCAGCCCCAGCATTTT.

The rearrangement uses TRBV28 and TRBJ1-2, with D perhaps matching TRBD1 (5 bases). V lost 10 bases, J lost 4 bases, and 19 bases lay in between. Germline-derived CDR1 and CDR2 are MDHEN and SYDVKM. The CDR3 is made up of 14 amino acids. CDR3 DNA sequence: TGTGCCACCTCTCAGGGTACAAAATCCTATGGCTACACCTTC. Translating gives CATSQGTKSYGYTF.

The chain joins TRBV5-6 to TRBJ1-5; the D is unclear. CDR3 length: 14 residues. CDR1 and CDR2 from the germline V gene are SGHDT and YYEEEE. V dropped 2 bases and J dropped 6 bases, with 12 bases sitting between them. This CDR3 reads CASSLRDLSQPQHF. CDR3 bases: TGTGCCAGCAGCTTACGAGACCTGAGTCAGCCCCAGCATTTT.

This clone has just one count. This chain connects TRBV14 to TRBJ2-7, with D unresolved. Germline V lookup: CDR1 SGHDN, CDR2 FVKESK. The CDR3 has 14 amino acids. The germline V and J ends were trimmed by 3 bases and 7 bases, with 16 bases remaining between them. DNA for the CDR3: TGTGCCAGCAGCCAGATGTTCCCCCCCGCGGAGCAGTACTTC. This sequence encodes CASSQMFPPAEQYF.

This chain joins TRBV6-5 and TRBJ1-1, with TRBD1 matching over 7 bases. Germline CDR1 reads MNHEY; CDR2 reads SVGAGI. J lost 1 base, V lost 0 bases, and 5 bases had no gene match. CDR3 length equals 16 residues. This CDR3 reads CASSYSRDRGNTEAFF. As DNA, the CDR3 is TGTGCCAGCAGTTACTCCCGGGACAGAGGGAACACTGAAGCTTTCTTT.